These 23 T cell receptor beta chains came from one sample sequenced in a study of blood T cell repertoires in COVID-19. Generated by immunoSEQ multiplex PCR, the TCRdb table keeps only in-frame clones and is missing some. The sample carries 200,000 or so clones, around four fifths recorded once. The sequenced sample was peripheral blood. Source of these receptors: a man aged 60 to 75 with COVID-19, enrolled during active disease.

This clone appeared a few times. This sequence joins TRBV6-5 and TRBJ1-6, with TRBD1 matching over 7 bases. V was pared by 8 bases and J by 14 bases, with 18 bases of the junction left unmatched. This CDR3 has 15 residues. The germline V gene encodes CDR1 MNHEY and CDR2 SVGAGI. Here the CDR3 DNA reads TGTGCCAGCTCAGAAATGGGACAGCCCGTACATTCCCTCCACTTT. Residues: CASSEMGQPVHSLHF.

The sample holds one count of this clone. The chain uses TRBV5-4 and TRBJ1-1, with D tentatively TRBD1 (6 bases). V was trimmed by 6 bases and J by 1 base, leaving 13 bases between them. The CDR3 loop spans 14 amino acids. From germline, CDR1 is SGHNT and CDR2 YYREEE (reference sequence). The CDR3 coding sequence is TGTGCCAGCACCCTGGACAGACCGAACACTGAAGCTTTCTTT. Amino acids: CASTLDRPNTEAFF.

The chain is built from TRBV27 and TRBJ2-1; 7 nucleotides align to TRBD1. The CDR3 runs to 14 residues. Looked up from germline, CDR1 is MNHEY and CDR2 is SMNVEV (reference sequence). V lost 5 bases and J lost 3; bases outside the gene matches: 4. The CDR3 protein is CASSGDRDYNEQFF. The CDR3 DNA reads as TGTGCCAGCAGTGGGGACAGAGACTACAATGAGCAGTTCTTC.

The CDR3, as DNA: TGTGCCAGCTCCAAGGGAGCGAACACTGAAGCTTTCTTT. Translation: CASSKGANTEAFF. The chain links TRBV7-9 to TRBJ1-1; D is uncertain. Germline V CDR1 and CDR2: SEHNR, FQNEAQ (reference sequence). This CDR3 is built from 13 residues. V shed 8 bases and J shed 1 base, with 11 bases lying between them. The full variable domain, its missing parts supplied by reference TRBV7-9 and TRBJ1-1, is DTGVSQNPRHKITKRGQNVTFRCDPISEHNRLYWYRQTLGQGPEFLTYFQNEAQLEKSRLLSDRFSAERPKGSFSTLEIQRTEQGDSAMYLCASSKGANTEAFFGQGTRLTVV.

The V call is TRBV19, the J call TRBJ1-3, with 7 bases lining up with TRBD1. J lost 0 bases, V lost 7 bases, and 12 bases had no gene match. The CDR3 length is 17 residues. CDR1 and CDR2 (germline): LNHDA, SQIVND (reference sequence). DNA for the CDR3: TGTGCCAGTACCCAGTATATGGGGACAGTCTCTGGAAACACCATATATTTT. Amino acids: CASTQYMGTVSGNTIYF.

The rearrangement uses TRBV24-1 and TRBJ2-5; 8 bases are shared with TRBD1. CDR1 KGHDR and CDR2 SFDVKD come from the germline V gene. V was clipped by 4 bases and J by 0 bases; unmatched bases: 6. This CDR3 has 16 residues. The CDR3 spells CATSDFDRGHQETQYF. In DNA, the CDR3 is TGTGCCACCAGTGACTTCGACAGGGGCCACCAAGAGACCCAGTACTTC.

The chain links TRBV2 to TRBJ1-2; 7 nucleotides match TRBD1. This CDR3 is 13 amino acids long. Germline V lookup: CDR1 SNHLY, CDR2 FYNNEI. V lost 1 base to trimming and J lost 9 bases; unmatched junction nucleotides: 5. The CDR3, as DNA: TGTGCCAGCAGTGAAGACAGGGGAAGGAGCTACACCTTC. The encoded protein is CASSEDRGRSYTF.

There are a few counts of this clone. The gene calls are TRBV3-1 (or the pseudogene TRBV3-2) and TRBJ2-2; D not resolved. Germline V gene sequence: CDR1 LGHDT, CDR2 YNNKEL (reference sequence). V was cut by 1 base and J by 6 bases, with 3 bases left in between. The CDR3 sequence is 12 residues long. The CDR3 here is CASSQAAGELFF. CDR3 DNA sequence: TGTGCCAGCAGCCAAGCGGCCGGGGAGCTGTTTTTT.

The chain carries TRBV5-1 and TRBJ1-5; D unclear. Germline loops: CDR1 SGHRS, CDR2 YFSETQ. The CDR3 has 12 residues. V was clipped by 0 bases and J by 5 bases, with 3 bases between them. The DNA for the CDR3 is TGCGCCAGCAGCTTGGCATATCAGCCCCAGCATTTT. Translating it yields CASSLAYQPQHF.

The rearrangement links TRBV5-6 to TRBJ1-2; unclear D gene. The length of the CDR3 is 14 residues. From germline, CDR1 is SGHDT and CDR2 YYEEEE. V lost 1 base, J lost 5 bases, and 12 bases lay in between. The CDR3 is CASSLSMPSYGYTF. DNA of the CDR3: TGTGCCAGCAGCTTGTCTATGCCTTCTTATGGCTACACCTTC.

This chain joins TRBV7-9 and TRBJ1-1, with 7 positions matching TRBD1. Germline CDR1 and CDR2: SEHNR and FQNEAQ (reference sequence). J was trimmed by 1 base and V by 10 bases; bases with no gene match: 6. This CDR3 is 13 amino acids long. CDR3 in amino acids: CATSTGRNTEAFF. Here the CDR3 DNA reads TGTGCCACTTCGACAGGGAGGAACACTGAAGCTTTCTTT. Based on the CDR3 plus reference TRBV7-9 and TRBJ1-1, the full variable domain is DTGVSQNPRHKITKRGQNVTFRCDPISEHNRLYWYRQTLGQGPEFLTYFQNEAQLEKSRLLSDRFSAERPKGSFSTLEIQRTEQGDSAMYLCATSTGRNTEAFFGQGTRLTVV.

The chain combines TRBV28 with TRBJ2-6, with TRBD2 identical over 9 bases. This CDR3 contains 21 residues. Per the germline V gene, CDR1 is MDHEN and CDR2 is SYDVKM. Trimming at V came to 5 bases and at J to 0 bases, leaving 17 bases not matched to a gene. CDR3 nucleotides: TGTGCCAGCAGTCCATTGACGGGGGTTCTAGCGGGGTACTCTGGGGCCAACGTCCTGACTTTC. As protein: CASSPLTGVLAGYSGANVLTF.

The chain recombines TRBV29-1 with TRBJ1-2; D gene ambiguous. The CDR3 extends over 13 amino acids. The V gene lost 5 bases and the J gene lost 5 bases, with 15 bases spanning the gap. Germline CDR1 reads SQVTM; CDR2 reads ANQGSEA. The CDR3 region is CSVSLRAVYGYTF. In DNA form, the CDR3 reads TGCAGCGTTTCATTGAGGGCAGTTTATGGCTACACCTTC.

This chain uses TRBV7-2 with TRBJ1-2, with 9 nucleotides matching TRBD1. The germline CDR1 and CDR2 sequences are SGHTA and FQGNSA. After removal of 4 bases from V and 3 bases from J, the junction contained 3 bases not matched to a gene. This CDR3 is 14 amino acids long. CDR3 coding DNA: TGTGCCAGCAGCTCCCGGACAGGGGACTATGGCTACACCTTC. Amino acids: CASSSRTGDYGYTF.

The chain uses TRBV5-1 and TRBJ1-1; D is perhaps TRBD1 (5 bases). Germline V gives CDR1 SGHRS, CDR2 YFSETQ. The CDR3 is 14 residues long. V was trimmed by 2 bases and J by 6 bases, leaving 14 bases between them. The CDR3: CASSFIQGGAEAFF. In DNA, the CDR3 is TGCGCCAGCAGCTTTATTCAGGGAGGCGCTGAAGCTTTCTTT. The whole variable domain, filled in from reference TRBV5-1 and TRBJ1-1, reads KAGVTQTPRYLIKTRGQQVTLSCSPISGHRSVSWYQQTPGQGLQFLFEYFSETQRNKGNFPGRFSGRQFSNSRSEMNVSTLELGDSALYLCASSFIQGGAEAFFGQGTRLTVV.

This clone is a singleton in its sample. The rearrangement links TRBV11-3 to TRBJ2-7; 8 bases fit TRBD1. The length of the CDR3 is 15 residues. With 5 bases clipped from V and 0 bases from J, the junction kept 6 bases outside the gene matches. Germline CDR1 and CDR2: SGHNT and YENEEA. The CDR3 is CASSARTGSSYEQYF. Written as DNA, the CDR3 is TGTGCCAGCAGCGCCCGGACAGGGAGCTCCTACGAGCAGTACTTC.

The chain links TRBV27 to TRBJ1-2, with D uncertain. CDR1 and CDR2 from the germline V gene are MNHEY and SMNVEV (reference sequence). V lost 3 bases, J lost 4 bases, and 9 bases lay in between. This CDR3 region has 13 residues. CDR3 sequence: CASSFSRSYGYTF. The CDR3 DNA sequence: TGTGCCAGCAGTTTTTCCAGAAGCTATGGCTACACCTTC.

CDR3 in DNA: TGTGCCAGCAGTGAGGGCAGGGGGTTTTCCTGGGACGAGCAGTACTTC. Translating it yields CASSEGRGFSWDEQYF. This chain joins TRBV25-1 and TRBJ2-7; 7 nucleotides match TRBD1. J was trimmed by 5 bases and V by 3 bases; bases with no gene match: 13. Germline values: CDR1 MGHDK, CDR2 SYGVNS. The CDR3 covers 16 residues.

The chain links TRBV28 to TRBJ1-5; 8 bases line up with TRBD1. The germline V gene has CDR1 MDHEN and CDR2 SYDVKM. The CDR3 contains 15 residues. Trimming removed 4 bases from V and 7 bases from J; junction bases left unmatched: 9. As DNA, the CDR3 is TGTGCCAGCAGTTACGGGGGCACAGGGGGACAGCCCCAGCATTTT. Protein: CASSYGGTGGQPQHF.

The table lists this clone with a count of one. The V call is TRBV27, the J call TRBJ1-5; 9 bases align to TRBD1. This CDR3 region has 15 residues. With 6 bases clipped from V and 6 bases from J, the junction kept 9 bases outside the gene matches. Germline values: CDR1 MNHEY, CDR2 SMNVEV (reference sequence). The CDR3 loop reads CASRDSGTGSQPQHF. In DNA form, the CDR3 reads TGTGCCAGCAGAGACTCCGGGACAGGGAGTCAGCCCCAGCATTTT.

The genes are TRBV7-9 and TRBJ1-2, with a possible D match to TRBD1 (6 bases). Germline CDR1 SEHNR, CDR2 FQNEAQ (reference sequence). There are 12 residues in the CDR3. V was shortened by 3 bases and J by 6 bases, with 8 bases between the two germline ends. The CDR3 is CASSFYRDGYTF. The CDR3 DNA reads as TGTGCCAGCAGCTTTTACAGGGATGGCTACACCTTC.

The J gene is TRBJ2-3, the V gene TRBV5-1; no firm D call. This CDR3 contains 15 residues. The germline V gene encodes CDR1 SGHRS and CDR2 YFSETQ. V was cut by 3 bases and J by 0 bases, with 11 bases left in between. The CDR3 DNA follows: TGCGCCAGCAGCTCGAGGAGAGGCAGCACAGATACGCAGTATTTT. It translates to CASSSRRGSTDTQYF. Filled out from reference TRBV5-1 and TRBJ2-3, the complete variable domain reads KAGVTQTPRYLIKTRGQQVTLSCSPISGHRSVSWYQQTPGQGLQFLFEYFSETQRNKGNFPGRFSGRQFSNSRSEMNVSTLELGDSALYLCASSSRRGSTDTQYFGPGTRLTVL.

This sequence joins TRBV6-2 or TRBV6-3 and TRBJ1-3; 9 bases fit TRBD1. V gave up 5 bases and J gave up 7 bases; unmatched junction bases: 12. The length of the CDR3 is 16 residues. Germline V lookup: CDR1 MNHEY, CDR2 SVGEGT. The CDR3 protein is CASSISGTGIRNTIYF. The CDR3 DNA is TGTGCCAGCAGTATATCCGGGACAGGGATAAGGAACACCATATATTTT.